This T cell receptor (beta chain) was sequenced during a study of OX40 agonist ivuxolimab in advanced cancers. Whole-study results and caveats: The CD4+ and CD8+ T cells in the blood had expanded clonally by week 6 at 0.1 to 3.0 mg/kg. No antigen was identified for the clonally expanded peripheral T cells.

Autoimmune disease history or systemic immunosuppression disqualified patients. With baseline, cycle 4 day 1, and cycle 7 day 1 as timepoints, blood was sampled. TCRdb's table, derived via immunoSEQ multiplex PCR, lists solely in-frame clones and lacks some. Of 78,000 or so clones in the sample, 80% to 95% were seen once. As for this clone: Its target is unknown.

The ends lost 5 bases at V and 3 bases at J; junction bases unmatched: 10. The CDR3 is made up of 16 amino acids. CDR1 is SEHNR, CDR2 FQNEAQ, per germline (reference sequence). This TCR was recovered from an adult with an advanced solid tumor such as melanoma, head and neck, liver or kidney cancer. Sequencing was performed on CD4+ or CD8+ T cells sorted from blood, taken in a trial of the OX40 agonist ivuxolimab. The rearrangement uses TRBV7-9 and TRBJ2-1; TRBD2 aligns across 7 bases. The CDR3 nucleotides read TGTGCCAGCAGCCCACCCCGGGGGGAGGTCTACAATGAGCAGTTCTTC. Translation: CASSPPRGEVYNEQFF. The full variable domain, its missing parts supplied by reference TRBV7-9 and TRBJ2-1, is DTGVSQNPRHKITKRGQNVTFRCDPISEHNRLYWYRQTLGQGPEFLTYFQNEAQLEKSRLLSDRFSAERPKGSFSTLEIQRTEQGDSAMYLCASSPPRGEVYNEQFFGPGTRLTVL.